This entry lists 23 T cell receptor beta chains sequenced from one sample in a study of neoadjuvant nivolumab and ipilimumab in lung cancer. Some clones are missing from TCRdb's copy, which holds only in-frame ones; the method was immunoSEQ multiplex PCR. The sample holds 40,000 to 60,000 clones, 80% to 90% seen once. The sequencing here drew on blood, taken before neoadjuvant nivolumab, alone or with ipilimumab. These receptors were taken from an adult with non-small cell lung cancer. Some clones in this sample may be carry-over from other donors' samples.

Here the CDR3 DNA reads TGCGCCAGCAGTGAGGCGGGGAGCGGAAACACTGAAGCTTTCTTT. Protein sequence: CASSEAGSGNTEAFF. The V call is TRBV10-2, the J call TRBJ1-1; the D is unclear. Trimming cost V 2 bases and J 2 bases, with 12 bases left between them. The V gene's germline CDR1 is WSHSY and CDR2 SAAADI. The CDR3 runs to 15 residues.

The chain links TRBV6-1 to TRBJ2-7; D is possibly TRBD1 (6 bases). V was cut by 5 bases and J by 4 bases, with 12 bases left in between. The germline V gene encodes CDR1 MNHNS and CDR2 SASEGT. CDR3 length equals 13 residues. The CDR3: CASSNIQGYEQYF. The CDR3 nucleotides read TGTGCCAGCAGTAACATACAGGGATACGAGCAGTACTTC.

This sequence joins TRBV5-1 and TRBJ2-1, with 7 bases matching TRBD2. In germline, CDR1 is SGHRS, CDR2 YFSETQ. J was trimmed by 6 bases and V by 4 bases; bases with no gene match: 13. The CDR3 length is 16 residues. CDR3 protein: CASSRGSGQRTNEQFF. Written as DNA, the CDR3 is TGCGCCAGCAGCCGGGGTAGCGGGCAACGCACCAATGAGCAGTTCTTC.

The chain joins TRBV6-6 to TRBJ2-5; either TRBD1 or TRBD2 may supply D (5 bases each). Germline V CDR1 and CDR2: MNHNY, SVGAGI (reference sequence). This CDR3 is 15 amino acids long. V lost 5 bases and J 5 bases, leaving 18 bases between the germline ends. CDR3 region: CASSPGTAPWETQYF. The CDR3 DNA reads as TGTGCCAGCAGTCCCGGGACGGCCCCATGGGAGACCCAGTACTTC.

This chain joins TRBV19 and TRBJ1-5; D gene ambiguous. CDR3 length: 14 amino acids. Germline V lookup: CDR1 LNHDA, CDR2 SQIVND (reference sequence). Deletions cut 9 bases from V and 2 bases from J, with 14 bases between. CDR3 nucleotides: TGTGCCAGCTCCGCGGGGAATGGCAATCAGCCCCAGCATTTT. It specifies CASSAGNGNQPQHF.

The chain couples TRBV2 to TRBJ2-5; 9 nucleotides match TRBD1. J gave up 3 bases and V 4 bases, and 0 bases lay outside the gene matches. The CDR3 sequence is 13 residues long. Germline CDR1 is SNHLY and CDR2 is FYNNEI. The CDR3 bases are TGTGCCAGCAGTGGGACAGGGGAAGAGACCCAGTACTTC. Translation gives CASSGTGEETQYF.

V gene TRBV7-3 combines with J gene TRBJ2-2; D is perhaps TRBD2 (5 bases). Germline loops: CDR1 SGHTA, CDR2 FQGTGA. The CDR3 length is 14 residues. V shed 2 bases and J shed 5 bases, with 9 bases lying between them. As DNA, the CDR3 is TGTGCCAGCAGCTTAGACGAGGGAACCGGGGAGCTGTTTTTT. It translates to CASSLDEGTGELFF.

V gene TRBV6-1 combines with J gene TRBJ1-2, with D possibly being TRBD1 (6 bases). Trimming removed 0 bases at V and 13 bases at J, with 12 bases between. The CDR3 loop spans 12 amino acids. Per the germline V gene, CDR1 is MNHNS and CDR2 is SASEGT. The CDR3 DNA follows: TGTGCCAGCAGTGAAGCGGACAGCCGGAGCACCTTC. Translating gives CASSEADSRSTF.

The J gene is TRBJ1-2, the V gene TRBV27; D is unresolved. V shed 4 bases and J shed 5 bases, with 11 bases lying between them. Germline V gives CDR1 MNHEY, CDR2 SMNVEV (reference sequence). This CDR3 has 13 amino acids. Written as DNA, the CDR3 is TGTGCCAGCAGTTCGAATTACCAGTATGGCTACACCTTC. Protein: CASSSNYQYGYTF.

The V gene is TRBV7-9, the J gene TRBJ1-3; possibly TRBD1 for D (5 bases). From germline, CDR1 is SEHNR and CDR2 FQNEAQ (reference sequence). This CDR3 is 17 amino acids long. V lost 5 bases and J 0 bases, leaving 17 bases between the germline ends. The CDR3 coding sequence is TGTGCCAGCAGCCGTAGGGCCTCTGGGGGCTCTGGAAACACCATATATTTT. Residues: CASSRRASGGSGNTIYF.

V and J are TRBV6-4 and TRBJ2-2; D not certain. V lost 0 bases and J lost 5, with 4 bases in between. The CDR3 sequence is 13 residues long. Per the germline V gene, CDR1 is MRHNA and CDR2 is SNTAGT. CDR3 protein: CASSDSKTGELFF. CDR3 nucleotides: TGTGCCAGCAGTGACTCTAAGACCGGGGAGCTGTTTTTT.

This rearrangement joins TRBV15 to TRBJ2-1; 14 bases map to TRBD2. Germline-derived CDR1 and CDR2 are LNHNV and YYDKDF (reference sequence). Trimming at V came to 4 bases and at J to 4 bases, leaving 6 bases not matched to a gene. The CDR3 contains 17 residues. The CDR3 sequence: CATSIGTSGSGYNEQFF. The CDR3 DNA reads as TGTGCCACCAGCATCGGGACTAGCGGGAGCGGGTACAATGAGCAGTTCTTC.

The chain recombines TRBV2 with TRBJ1-1, with D possibly being TRBD1 (5 bases). Germline loops: CDR1 SNHLY, CDR2 FYNNEI. This CDR3 is built from 12 residues. The germline V and J ends were trimmed by 7 bases and 5 bases, with 11 bases remaining between them. The CDR3 DNA reads TGTGCCAGCAAGTTGGACAAGACTGAAGCTTTCTTT. Its translation is CASKLDKTEAFF. The full variable domain, with the rest looked up from reference TRBV2 and TRBJ1-1, is EPEVTQTPSHQVTQMGQEVILRCVPISNHLYFYWYRQILGQKVEFLVSFYNNEISEKSEIFDDQFSVERPDGSNFTLKIRSTKLEDSAMYFCASKLDKTEAFFGQGTRLTVV.

The rearrangement uses TRBV30 and TRBJ1-5; D unresolved. The ends were cut back, 1 base at V and 6 bases at J, with 10 bases in the middle. Looked up from germline, CDR1 is GTSNPN and CDR2 is SVGIG (reference sequence). The CDR3 extends over 13 amino acids. The CDR3 region has the DNA TGTGCCTGGAGTGGAACCTTCGGTCAGCCCCAGCATTTT. This codes for CAWSGTFGQPQHF.

The genes are TRBV5-4 and TRBJ2-3; possibly TRBD2 for D (6 bases). The CDR3 is 18 residues long. The V gene's germline CDR1 is SGHNT and CDR2 YYREEE (reference sequence). The ends were cut back, 2 bases at V and 0 bases at J, with 19 bases in the middle. CDR3 sequence reads: CASSFGGAAGGSTDTQYF. The DNA for the CDR3 is TGTGCCAGCAGCTTTGGAGGGGCAGCGGGTGGGAGCACAGATACGCAGTATTTT.

The V and J genes are TRBV30 and TRBJ2-3; 14 positions agree with TRBD2. The CDR3 is made up of 16 amino acids. The ends lost 5 bases at V and 4 bases at J; junction bases unmatched: 8. The germline CDR1 and CDR2 sequences are GTSNPN and SVGIG (reference sequence). The CDR3 nucleotides are TGTGCCTGGGTCCCTCCGGGACTAGCGGGAGCAGATACGCAGTATTTT. This gives the protein CAWVPPGLAGADTQYF.

The chain employs TRBV27 and TRBJ2-7, with a possible D match to TRBD2 (5 bases). The CDR3 loop spans 13 amino acids. V gave up 3 bases and J gave up 3 bases, with 9 bases separating them. From germline, CDR1 is MNHEY and CDR2 SMNVEV (reference sequence). CDR3 bases: TGTGCCAGCAGTTTGGGAGTATACTACGAGCAGTACTTC. It encodes CASSLGVYYEQYF.

The chain uses TRBV6-6 and TRBJ2-5; TRBD2 matches 11 bases. The germline V gene encodes CDR1 MNHNY and CDR2 SVGAGI (reference sequence). This CDR3 is built from 16 residues. J was trimmed by 6 bases and V by 0 bases; bases with no gene match: 6. In DNA form, the CDR3 reads TGTGCCAGCAGTTACTCGGCTAGCGGGAGGTGGAAGACCCAGTACTTC. Protein: CASSYSASGRWKTQYF.

V gene TRBV6-5 combines with J gene TRBJ1-2; no clear D. The V gene's germline CDR1 is MNHEY and CDR2 SVGAGI. With 8 bases removed from V and 7 bases from J, the gap between germline ends came to 11 bases. There are 11 residues in the CDR3. This CDR3 reads CASSMGFGYTF. CDR3 DNA sequence: TGTGCCAGCTCTATGGGTTTTGGCTACACCTTC.

The rearrangement links TRBV30 to TRBJ2-7; D gene ambiguous. The V gene's germline CDR1 is GTSNPN and CDR2 SVGIG (reference sequence). The CDR3 loop spans 13 amino acids. The V end lost 1 base, the J end lost 0 bases, and 7 bases lay between the germline ends. The CDR3 region is CAWSDLSSYEQYF. Here the CDR3 DNA reads TGTGCCTGGAGTGACTTGAGCTCCTACGAGCAGTACTTC.

The rearrangement uses TRBV5-1 and TRBJ1-4, with 12 positions matching TRBD1. There are 18 residues in the CDR3. V lost 4 bases to trimming and J lost 8 bases; unmatched junction nucleotides: 15. Germline CDR1 is SGHRS and CDR2 is YFSETQ. The CDR3 here is CASSVKPGQGALGEKLFF. The CDR3 nucleotides read TGCGCCAGCAGCGTAAAGCCGGGACAGGGGGCATTAGGCGAAAAACTGTTTTTT.

This chain joins TRBV18 and TRBJ2-7, with TRBD2 matching 11 bases. With 5 bases clipped from V and 6 bases from J, the junction kept 9 bases outside the gene matches. This CDR3 spans 15 amino acids. Looked up from germline, CDR1 is KGHSH and CDR2 is LQKENI. The CDR3 DNA sequence: TGTGCCAGCTCAGAACTAGCGGGAGATGGCGGCGAGCAGTACTTC. This sequence encodes CASSELAGDGGEQYF. Variable domain in full (rest from reference TRBV18 and TRBJ2-7): NAGVMQNPRHLVRRRGQEARLRCSPMKGHSHVYWYRQLPEEGLKFMVYLQKENIIDESGMPKERFSAEFPKEGPSILRIQQVVRGDSAAYFCASSELAGDGGEQYFGPGTRLTVT.

The chain employs TRBV7-3 and TRBJ2-3; possible D gene TRBD2, 6 bases. V lost 5 bases to trimming and J lost 0 bases, with 9 bases between them. Germline CDR1 is SGHTA and CDR2 is FQGTGA. The CDR3 runs 14 residues. In nucleotides, the CDR3 is TGTGCCAGCAGCGGAGGAGGGAGCACAGATACGCAGTATTTT. Translation: CASSGGGSTDTQYF.